These 10 T cell receptor beta chains share one sample of origin, sequenced in a study of cytotoxic CD8 clonotypes in ibrutinib-treated CLL. Only in-frame clones appear in the TCRdb table, and some are missing; sequencing was by immunoSEQ multiplex PCR. The data show approximately 32,000 clones, approximately 70% seen once. Source: PBMCs, taken before ibrutinib treatment. The receptors shown here come from a human donor with chronic lymphocytic leukemia.

The rearrangement joins TRBV6-5 to TRBJ1-1; TRBD1 matches 9 bases. The CDR3 length is 13 residues. V gave up 4 bases and J gave up 7 bases; unmatched junction bases: 4. Germline CDR1 is MNHEY and CDR2 is SVGAGI. CDR3 residues: CASSSQGAGEAFF. In DNA form, the CDR3 reads TGTGCCAGCAGTTCACAGGGGGCAGGTGAAGCTTTCTTT.

The chain uses TRBV28 and TRBJ2-7; D is undetermined. Between the trimmed V and J ends, which lost 8 bases and 8 bases, there was a span of 13 bases. Looked up from germline, CDR1 is MDHEN and CDR2 is SYDVKM. There are 11 residues in the CDR3. The CDR3 DNA reads as TGTGCCAGCGGTCGCGGCTCCCAGCAGTACTTC. It specifies CASGRGSQQYF.

This clone was seen more than once but under ten times. The chain uses TRBV2 and TRBJ1-2; possibly TRBD1 for D (6 bases). Germline-derived CDR1 and CDR2 are SNHLY and FYNNEI. CDR3 length equals 12 residues. V gave up 4 bases and J gave up 5 bases, with 8 bases separating them. The CDR3 DNA follows: TGTGCCAGCAGTGGGACAGAATATGGCTACACCTTC. Its translation: CASSGTEYGYTF.

This clone has more than one count but fewer than ten. This chain connects TRBV11-2 to TRBJ1-5, with TRBD1 identical over 9 bases. The V gene end was trimmed by 3 bases and the J gene end by 5 bases; junction bases not matched to a gene: 5. This CDR3 has 15 amino acids. Per germline, CDR1 SGHAT and CDR2 FQNNGV. The CDR3 sequence: CASSLGTGRDQPQHF. CDR3 DNA: TGTGCCAGCAGCTTGGGGACAGGGCGTGATCAGCCCCAGCATTTT.

The count of this clone is one. The rearrangement joins TRBV9 to TRBJ2-7; D is unresolved. The CDR3 runs to 11 residues. Trimming pared 3 bases from V and 8 bases from J, leaving 9 bases between. From germline, CDR1 is SGDLS and CDR2 YYNGEE. The DNA for the CDR3 is TGTGCCAGCAGCGACCGCTTCCAGCAGTACTTC. Residues: CASSDRFQQYF. The variable domain in full, with the rest retrieved from reference TRBV9 and TRBJ2-7, is DSGVTQTPKHLITATGQRVTLRCSPRSGDLSVYWYQQSLDQGLQFLIQYYNGEERAKGNILERFSAQQFPDLHSELNLSSLELGDSALYFCASSDRFQQYFGPGTRLTVT.

V and J are TRBV7-2 and TRBJ2-1; 9 bases agree with TRBD2. Per germline, CDR1 SGHTA and CDR2 FQGNSA. The CDR3 extends over 13 amino acids. V trimming: 0 bases; J trimming: 10 bases; junction bases outside the gene matches: 1. CDR3 loop: CASSLALAGEQFF. The CDR3 bases are TGTGCCAGCAGCTTAGCTCTAGCGGGGGAGCAGTTCTTC.

This clone was seen a handful of times. The V gene is TRBV15, the J gene TRBJ1-4; D is undetermined. Germline V lookup: CDR1 LNHNV, CDR2 YYDKDF (reference sequence). V was pared by 1 base and J by 0 bases, with 6 bases between. The CDR3 is 15 amino acids. The CDR3 sequence is CATSRASTTNEKLFF. In nucleotides, the CDR3 is TGTGCCACCAGCAGAGCCTCTACAACTAATGAAAAACTGTTTTTT.

The CDR3: CSVREGSGDTQYF. The DNA of the CDR3 is TGCAGCGTTAGAGAGGGGAGTGGAGATACGCAGTATTTT. This sequence joins TRBV29-1 and TRBJ2-3; D possibly uses TRBD1 or TRBD2 (5 bases each). This CDR3 comprises 13 residues. The V end was cut by 5 bases, the J end by 5 bases, with 14 bases between. Germline V gene data show CDR1 as SQVTM and CDR2 as ANQGSEA.

The chain links TRBV15 to TRBJ1-4; D remains ambiguous. Trimming took off 4 bases at V and 1 base at J, with 13 bases between the two ends. CDR3 length: 16 amino acids. The V gene's germline CDR1 is LNHNV and CDR2 YYDKDF (reference sequence). In nucleotides, the CDR3 is TGTGCCACCAGCAAAGGTGGCGGACTAACTAATGAAAAACTGTTTTTT. Amino acids: CATSKGGGLTNEKLFF.

This rearrangement joins TRBV5-1 to TRBJ2-7; 9 bases are a match to TRBD1. The CDR3 has 15 amino acids. Per germline, CDR1 SGHRS and CDR2 YFSETQ. V gave up 0 bases and J gave up 12 bases; unmatched junction bases: 13. The CDR3 loop is CASSLEGTGSDIRYF. CDR3 DNA sequence: TGCGCCAGCAGCTTGGAGGGGACAGGGTCGGATATTCGGTACTTC.